This T cell receptor beta chain was sequenced during a study of vaccination and CD4 T cells after COVID-19. Concerning this clonotype itself: Its antigen remains unidentified.

The Oncomine TCR Beta short-read assay was applied to DNA of cultured CD4+ T cells. MiXCR, applied by TCRdb to the PCR reads, yields one record per CDR3 protein. The data show about 19,000 distinct CDR3 sequences, approximately 48% seen once. The treatment denotes: approximately nine-day PBMC culture with coronavirus spike peptide pools or control peptides (ViraFEST assay). The CDR3 is 17 residues long. Per the germline V gene, CDR1 is SGHRS and CDR2 is YFSETQ. The junction had 12 bases not matched to a gene; V was cut back by 4 bases and J by 5 bases. This material consisted of CD4+ T cells from blood, cultured in vitro, taken after SARS-CoV-2 vaccination. This sequence originates from a human donor who had recovered from COVID-19. The rearrangement links TRBV5-1 to TRBJ2-1; 10 bases map to TRBD2. CDR3 in DNA: TGCGCCAGCAGCGTGTCGCTAGCGGGGGATGGGAACAATGAGCAGTTCTTC. Protein sequence: CASSVSLAGDGNNEQFF.